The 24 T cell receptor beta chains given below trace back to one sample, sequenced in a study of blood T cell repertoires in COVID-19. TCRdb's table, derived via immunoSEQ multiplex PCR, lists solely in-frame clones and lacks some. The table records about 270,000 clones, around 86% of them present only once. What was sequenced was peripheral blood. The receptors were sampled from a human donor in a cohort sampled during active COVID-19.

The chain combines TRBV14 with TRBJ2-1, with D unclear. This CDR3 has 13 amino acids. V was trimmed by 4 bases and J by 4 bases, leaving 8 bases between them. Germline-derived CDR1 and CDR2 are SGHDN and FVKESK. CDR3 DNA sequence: TGTGCCAGCAGCCCCGGAGCTTACAATGAGCAGTTCTTC. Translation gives CASSPGAYNEQFF.

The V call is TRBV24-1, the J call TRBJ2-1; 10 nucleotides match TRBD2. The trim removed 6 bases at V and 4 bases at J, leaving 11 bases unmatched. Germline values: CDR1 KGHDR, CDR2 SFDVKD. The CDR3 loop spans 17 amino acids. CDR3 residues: CATSKGLAGAGYNEQFF. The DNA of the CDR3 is TGTGCCACCAGTAAAGGTCTAGCGGGAGCAGGGTACAATGAGCAGTTCTTC.

The CDR3 reads CASSLDTGGQETQYF. The CDR3 DNA reads as TGTGCCAGCAGCTTAGATACAGGGGGCCAAGAGACCCAGTACTTC. The chain has TRBV7-9 and TRBJ2-5, with 8 bases lining up with TRBD1. CDR1 and CDR2 (germline): SEHNR, FQNEAQ (reference sequence). V was clipped by 1 base and J by 1 base; unmatched bases: 2. The CDR3 totals 15 residues. The full variable domain, in which reference TRBV7-9 and TRBJ2-5 provide the parts outside the CDR3, is DTGVSQNPRHKITKRGQNVTFRCDPISEHNRLYWYRQTLGQGPEFLTYFQNEAQLEKSRLLSDRFSAERPKGSFSTLEIQRTEQGDSAMYLCASSLDTGGQETQYFGPGTRLLVL.

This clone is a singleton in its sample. CDR3 region: CASSLTAHSYNEQFF. The CDR3 region has the DNA TGTGCCAGCAGTTTGACAGCCCACTCCTACAATGAGCAGTTCTTC. The chain carries TRBV27 and TRBJ2-1; D possibly corresponds to TRBD1 (5 bases). CDR1 is MNHEY and CDR2 is SMNVEV in the germline V gene (reference sequence). This CDR3 region has 15 residues. The V and J ends lost 3 bases and 0 bases respectively, with 9 bases between them.

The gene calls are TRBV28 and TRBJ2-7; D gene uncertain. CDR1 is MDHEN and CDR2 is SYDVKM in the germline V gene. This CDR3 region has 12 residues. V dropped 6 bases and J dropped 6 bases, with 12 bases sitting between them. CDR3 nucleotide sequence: TGTGCCAGCAGCTCCCCTCTTGTCGAGCAGTACTTC. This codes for CASSSPLVEQYF.

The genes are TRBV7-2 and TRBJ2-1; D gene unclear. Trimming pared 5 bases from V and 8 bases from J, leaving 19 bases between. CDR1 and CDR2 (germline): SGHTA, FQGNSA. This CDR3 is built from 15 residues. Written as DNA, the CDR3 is TGTGCCAGCAGCCTCGCGGAGAGGCCCTTCGATGAGCAGTTCTTC. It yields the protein CASSLAERPFDEQFF.

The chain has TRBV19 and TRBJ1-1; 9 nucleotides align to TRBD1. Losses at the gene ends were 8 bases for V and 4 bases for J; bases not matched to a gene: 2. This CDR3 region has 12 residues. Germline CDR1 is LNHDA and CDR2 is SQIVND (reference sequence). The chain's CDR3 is CASGDRVTEAFF. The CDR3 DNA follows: TGTGCCAGTGGGGACAGGGTCACTGAAGCTTTCTTT.

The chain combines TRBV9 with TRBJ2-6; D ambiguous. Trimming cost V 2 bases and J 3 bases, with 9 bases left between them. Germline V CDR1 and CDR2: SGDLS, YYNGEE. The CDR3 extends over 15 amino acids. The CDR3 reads CASSVSASGANVLTF. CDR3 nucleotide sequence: TGTGCCAGCAGCGTCTCCGCGAGTGGGGCCAACGTCCTGACTTTC.

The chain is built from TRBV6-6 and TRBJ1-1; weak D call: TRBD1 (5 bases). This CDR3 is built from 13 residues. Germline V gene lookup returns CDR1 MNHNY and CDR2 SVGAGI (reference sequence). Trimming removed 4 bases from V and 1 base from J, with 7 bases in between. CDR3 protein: CASSFGQNTEAFF. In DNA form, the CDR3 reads TGTGCCAGCAGTTTTGGACAGAACACTGAAGCTTTCTTT.

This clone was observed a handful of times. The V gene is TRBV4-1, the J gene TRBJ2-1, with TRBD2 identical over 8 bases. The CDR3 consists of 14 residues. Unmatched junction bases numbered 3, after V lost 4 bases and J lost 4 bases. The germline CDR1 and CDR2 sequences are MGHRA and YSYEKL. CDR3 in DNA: TGCGCCAGCAGCCGTGCTAGCGGGTACAATGAGCAGTTCTTC. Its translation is CASSRASGYNEQFF.

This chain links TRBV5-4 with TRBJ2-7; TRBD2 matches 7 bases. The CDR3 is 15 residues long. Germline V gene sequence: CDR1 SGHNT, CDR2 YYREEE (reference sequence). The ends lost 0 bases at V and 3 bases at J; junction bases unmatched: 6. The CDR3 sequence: CASSLGGSLGYEQYF. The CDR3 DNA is TGTGCCAGCAGCTTGGGCGGGAGCTTGGGCTACGAGCAGTACTTC.

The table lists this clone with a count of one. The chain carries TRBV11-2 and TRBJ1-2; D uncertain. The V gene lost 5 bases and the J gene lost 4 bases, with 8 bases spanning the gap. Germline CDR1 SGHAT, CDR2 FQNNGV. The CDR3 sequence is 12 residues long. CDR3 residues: CASSSDVYGYTF. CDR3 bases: TGTGCCAGCAGCAGCGACGTCTATGGCTACACCTTC.

The CDR3 here is CASSTGAASGNTIYF. The CDR3 nucleotides are TGTGCCAGCTCGACGGGAGCGGCCTCTGGAAACACCATATATTTT. The rearrangement uses TRBV18 and TRBJ1-3; D is unclear. CDR3 length: 15 amino acids. The V gene's germline CDR1 is KGHSH and CDR2 LQKENI. Trimming took 6 bases from V and 0 from J, leaving 12 bases between them. Full variable domain (outside the CDR3, taken from reference TRBV18 and TRBJ1-3): NAGVMQNPRHLVRRRGQEARLRCSPMKGHSHVYWYRQLPEEGLKFMVYLQKENIIDESGMPKERFSAEFPKEGPSILRIQQVVRGDSAAYFCASSTGAASGNTIYFGEGSWLTVV.

CDR3 sequence (DNA): TGTGCCAGTCGACAGGGGGCGTCCGGCTACACCTTC. Encoded protein: CASRQGASGYTF. This chain links TRBV28 with TRBJ1-2, with 10 bases identical to TRBD1. The CDR3 length is 12 residues. The junction had 6 bases not matched to a gene; V was cut back by 9 bases and J by 8 bases. CDR1 MDHEN and CDR2 SYDVKM come from the germline V gene.

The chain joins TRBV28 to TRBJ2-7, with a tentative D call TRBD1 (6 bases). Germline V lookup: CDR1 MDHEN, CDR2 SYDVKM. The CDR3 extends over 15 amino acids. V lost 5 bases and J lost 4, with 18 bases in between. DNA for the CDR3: TGTGCCAGCAGTATTAATCCCGGGACAAAATACGAGCAGTACTTC. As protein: CASSINPGTKYEQYF.

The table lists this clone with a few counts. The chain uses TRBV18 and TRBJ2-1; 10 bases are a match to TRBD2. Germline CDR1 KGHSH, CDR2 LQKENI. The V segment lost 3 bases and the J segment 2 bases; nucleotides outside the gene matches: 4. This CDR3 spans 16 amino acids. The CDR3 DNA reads TGTGCCAGCTCACCTCAAGCGGGAGGGGCCTACAATGAGCAGTTCTTC. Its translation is CASSPQAGGAYNEQFF.

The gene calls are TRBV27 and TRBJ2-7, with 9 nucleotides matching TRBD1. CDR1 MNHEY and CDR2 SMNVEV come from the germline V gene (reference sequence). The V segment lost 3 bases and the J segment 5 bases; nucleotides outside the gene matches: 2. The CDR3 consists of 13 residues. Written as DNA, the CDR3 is TGTGCCAGCAGTTTGGGACAGGGTAACGAGCAGTACTTC. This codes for CASSLGQGNEQYF.

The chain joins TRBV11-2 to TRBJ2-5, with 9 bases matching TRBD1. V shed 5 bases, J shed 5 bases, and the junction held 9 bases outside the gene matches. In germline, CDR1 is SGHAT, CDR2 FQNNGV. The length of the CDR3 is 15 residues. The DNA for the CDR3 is TGTGCCAGCAGCCCAGTTCTCGGGACAGGGGAGACCCAGTACTTC. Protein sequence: CASSPVLGTGETQYF.

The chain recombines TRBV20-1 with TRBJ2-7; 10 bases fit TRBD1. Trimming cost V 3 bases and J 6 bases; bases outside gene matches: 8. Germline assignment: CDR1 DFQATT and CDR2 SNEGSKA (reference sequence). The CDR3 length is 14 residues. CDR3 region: CSASSWDRGGEQYF. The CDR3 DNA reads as TGCAGTGCTAGTTCGTGGGACAGGGGTGGCGAGCAGTACTTC.

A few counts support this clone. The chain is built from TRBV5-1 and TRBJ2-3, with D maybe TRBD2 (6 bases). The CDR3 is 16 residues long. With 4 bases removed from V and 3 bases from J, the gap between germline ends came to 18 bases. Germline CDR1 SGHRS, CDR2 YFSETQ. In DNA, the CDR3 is TGCGCCAGCAGCCCGGGGACCGGGAGCGGGACAGATACGCAGTATTTT. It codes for CASSPGTGSGTDTQYF. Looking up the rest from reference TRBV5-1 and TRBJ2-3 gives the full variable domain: KAGVTQTPRYLIKTRGQQVTLSCSPISGHRSVSWYQQTPGQGLQFLFEYFSETQRNKGNFPGRFSGRQFSNSRSEMNVSTLELGDSALYLCASSPGTGSGTDTQYFGPGTRLTVL.

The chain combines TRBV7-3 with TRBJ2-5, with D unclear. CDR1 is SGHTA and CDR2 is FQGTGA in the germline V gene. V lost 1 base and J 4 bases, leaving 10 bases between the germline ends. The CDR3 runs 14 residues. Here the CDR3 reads CASSLRAVGETQYF. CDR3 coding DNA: TGTGCCAGCAGCTTAAGGGCAGTTGGAGAGACCCAGTACTTC.

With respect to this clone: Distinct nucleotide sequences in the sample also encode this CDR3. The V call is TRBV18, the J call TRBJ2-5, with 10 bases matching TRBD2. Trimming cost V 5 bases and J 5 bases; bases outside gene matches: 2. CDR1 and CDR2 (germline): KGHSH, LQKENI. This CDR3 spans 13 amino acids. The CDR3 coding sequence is TGTGCCAGCTCATTAGCGGGGGGCGAGACCCAGTACTTC. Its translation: CASSLAGGETQYF.

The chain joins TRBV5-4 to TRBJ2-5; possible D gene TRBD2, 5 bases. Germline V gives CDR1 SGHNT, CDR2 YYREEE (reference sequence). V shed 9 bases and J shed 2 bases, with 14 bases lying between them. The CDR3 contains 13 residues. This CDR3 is CATSLGSQETQYF. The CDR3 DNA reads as TGTGCCACCTCCCTGGGGAGTCAAGAGACCCAGTACTTC. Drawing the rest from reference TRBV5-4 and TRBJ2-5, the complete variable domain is ETGVTQSPTHLIKTRGQQVTLRCSSQSGHNTVSWYQQALGQGPQFIFQYYREEENGRGNFPPRFSGLQFPNYSSELNVNALELDDSALYLCATSLGSQETQYFGPGTRLLVL.

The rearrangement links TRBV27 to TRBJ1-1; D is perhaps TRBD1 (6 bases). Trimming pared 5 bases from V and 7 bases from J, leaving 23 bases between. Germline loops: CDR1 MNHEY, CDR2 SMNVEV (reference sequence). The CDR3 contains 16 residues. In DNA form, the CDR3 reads TGTGCCAGCAGTCCAAGCCCGGGAGGGGGTAGAATTGAAGCTTTCTTT. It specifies CASSPSPGGGRIEAFF.